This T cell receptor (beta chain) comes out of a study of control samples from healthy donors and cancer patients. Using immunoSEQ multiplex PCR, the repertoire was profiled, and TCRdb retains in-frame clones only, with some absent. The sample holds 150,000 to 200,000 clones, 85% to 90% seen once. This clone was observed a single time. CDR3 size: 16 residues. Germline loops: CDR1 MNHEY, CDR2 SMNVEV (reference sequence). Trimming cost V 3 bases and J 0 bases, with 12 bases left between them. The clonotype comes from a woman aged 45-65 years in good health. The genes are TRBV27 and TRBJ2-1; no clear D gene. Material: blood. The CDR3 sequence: CASSFYWASSYNEQFF. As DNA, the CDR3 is TGTGCCAGCAGTTTCTATTGGGCGAGCTCCTACAATGAGCAGTTCTTC.